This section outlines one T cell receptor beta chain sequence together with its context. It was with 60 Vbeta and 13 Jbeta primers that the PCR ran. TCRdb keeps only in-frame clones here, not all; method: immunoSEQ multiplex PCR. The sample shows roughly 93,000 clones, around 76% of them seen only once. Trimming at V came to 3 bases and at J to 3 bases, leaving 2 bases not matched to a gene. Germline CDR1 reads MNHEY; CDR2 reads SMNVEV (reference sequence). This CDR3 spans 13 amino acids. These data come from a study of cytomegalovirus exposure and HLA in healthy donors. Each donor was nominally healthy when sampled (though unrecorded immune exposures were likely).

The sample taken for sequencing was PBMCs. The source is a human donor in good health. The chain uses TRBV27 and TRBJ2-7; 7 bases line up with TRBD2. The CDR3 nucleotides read TGTGCCAGCAGTTTGCTAGCGGACTACGAGCAGTACTTC. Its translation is CASSLLADYEQYF.